This is a list of T cell receptor beta chains from one sample in a study of human T cells and chemical hapten exposure. TCRdb independently ran MiXCR on the RACE reads; one entry per CDR3 protein. The data show roughly 100,000 distinct CDR3 sequences, 10% to 14% seen once. This material consisted of whole blood, taken in connection with sensitization to the hapten diphenylcyclopropenone (DPC). The receptor set was obtained from an older woman with alopecia areata. Some clones in this sample may be carry-over from other donors' samples. The CDR3 runs from the conserved cysteine through the conserved F or W. A D gene is named only where the DNA matches it firmly. Rows give clone size only sometimes, using once, few, many, or a class for an expanded clone.

TRBJ1-5 | many | TRBV6-5 | . | TGTGCCAGCAGCCAGCGACAGCCCCGCAATCAGCCCCAGCATTTT | CASSQRQPRNQPQHF
TRBJ2-3 | many | TRBV5-1 | . | TGTGCCAGCAGCTTAGGAGGAGAAACAGATACGCAGTATTTT | CASSLGGETDTQYF
TRBJ2-3 | . | TRBV12-3/TRBV12-4 | . | TGTGCCAGCAGTCGAATAGGACTGACAGGTACGCAGTATTTT | CASSRIGLTGTQYF
TRBJ2-7 | . | TRBV20-1 | TRBD1 | TGCAGTGCCGCTTCCGGGACAGCCTACGAGCAGTACTTC | CSAASGTAYEQYF
TRBJ2-1 | few | TRBV15 | TRBD1 | TGTGCCACCAGCGAGGGACAGGGGATGAATGAGCAGTTCTTC | CATSEGQGMNEQFF
TRBJ1-2 | many | TRBV18 | . | TGTGCCAGCTCACCAATCCCACCTCCTAACTATGGCTACACCTTC | CASSPIPPPNYGYTF
TRBJ1-6 | many | TRBV2 | . | TGTGCCAGCAACCTCGGCGAATACTCACCCCTCCACTTT | CASNLGEYSPLHF
TRBJ1-2 | few | TRBV27 | . | TGTGCCAGCAGTTTAAAGTTCGGGGGAGTATATGGCTACACCTTC | CASSLKFGGVYGYTF
TRBJ2-2 | . | TRBV5-5 | . | TGTGCCAGCAGCACCTACCGTATTTTAAACACCGGGGAGCTGTTTTTT | CASSTYRILNTGELFF
TRBJ2-2 | . | TRBV6-2/TRBV6-3 | TRBD2 | TGTGCCAGCAGTCCCCCGACTAGCCCTTACGGGGAGCTGTTTTTT | CASSPPTSPYGELFF
TRBJ2-2 | . | TRBV2 | TRBD1 | TGTGCCAGCAGCTACAACAGGGGGAACACCGGGGAGCTGTTTTTT | CASSYNRGNTGELFF
TRBJ1-2 | many | TRBV7-2 | TRBD1 | TGTGCCAGCAGCCAGCAACGGGACAGGGGGCGCCTGAGCTATGGCTACACCTTC | CASSQQRDRGRLSYGYTF
TRBJ2-3 | . | TRBV18 | . | TGTGCCAGCTCACCCTCATCCACAGATACGCAGTATTTT | CASSPSSTDTQYF
TRBJ2-2 | . | TRBV5-1 | . | TGCGCCAGCAGCGCAGGTATCAGGGAGCTGTTTTTT | CASSAGIRELFF
TRBJ1-4 | . | TRBV30 | . | TGTGCCTGGAGTGTAGGAGGGTCTAATGAAAAACTGTTTTTT | CAWSVGGSNEKLFF
TRBJ1-4 | many | TRBV10-1 | . | TGCGCCAGCAGTGACCCGTGGGATGAAAAACTGTTTTTT | CASSDPWDEKLFF
TRBJ1-1 | many | TRBV5-1 | TRBD1 | TGCGCCAGCAGCTTTTCCCCGGACAGGGACCTTCCCAGGAGAGCTTTCTTT | CASSFSPDRDLPRRAFF
TRBJ1-5 | many | TRBV10-3 | . | TGTGCCATCAGTGAAGGGCCACAGGAGCCCCAGCATTTT | CAISEGPQEPQHF
TRBJ2-3 | . | TRBV5-1 | . | TGCGCCAGCAGCCTATCTTACCCCAGGGTGGATACGCAGTATTTT | CASSLSYPRVDTQYF
TRBJ1-5 | many | TRBV20-1 | . | TGCAGTGCTAGAGGGGCCTATAGCCAGAATAGCAATCAGCCCCAGCATTTT | CSARGAYSQNSNQPQHF
TRBJ1-5 | . | TRBV2 | . | TGTGCCAGCAAGGGGCAGCCCCAGCATTTT | CASKGQPQHF
TRBJ1-1 | many | TRBV29-1 | . | TGCAGCGTTGAAGAAATGTTCAGGGGGAACACTGAAGCTTTCTTT | CSVEEMFRGNTEAFF
TRBJ2-5 | few | TRBV7-8 | TRBD2 | TGTGCCAGCACCGCCCTAGCGGGGGGGCCGGAGACCCAGTACTTC | CASTALAGGPETQYF
TRBJ2-7 | . | TRBV29-1 | TRBD1 | TGCAGCGTCGTAAGGACAGGTAATAGCGCCCGCCGCTACGAGCAGTACTTC | CSVVRTGNSARRYEQYF
TRBJ1-5 | many | TRBV11-2 | . | TGTGCCAGCAGCTACTTGGGTCAGCCCCAGCATTTT | CASSYLGQPQHF
TRBJ1-1 | few | TRBV5-4 | . | TGTGCCAGCAGCTTGGCCCTGAAGAACACTGAAGCTTTCTTT | CASSLALKNTEAFF
TRBJ2-1 | few | TRBV7-9 | TRBD1 | TGTGCCAGCAGCTTATTGTTCAGGGGGCAAACTGGTTACAATGAGCAGTTCTTC | CASSLLFRGQTGYNEQFF
TRBJ2-2 | . | TRBV9 | . | TGTGCCAGCAGCGTAACGGCGATGCTTACGACCGGGGAGCTGTTTTTT | CASSVTAMLTTGELFF
TRBJ1-2 | many | TRBV5-1 | TRBD1 | TGCGCCAGCAGCTTGGGGGACAGACTATATGGCTACACCTTC | CASSLGDRLYGYTF
TRBJ2-3 | few | TRBV10-3 | . | TGTGCCATTGGGGACGGTAGCACAGATACGCAGTATTTT | CAIGDGSTDTQYF
TRBJ2-7 | many | TRBV29-1 | TRBD1 | TGCAGCGTTGAAAAGGGGGCAGGATACGAGCAGTACTTC | CSVEKGAGYEQYF
TRBJ1-2 | . | TRBV28 | . | TGTGCCAGCAGTCTCTCCCGGCGGGAAGGCTACACCTTC | CASSLSRREGYTF
TRBJ2-3 | many | TRBV11-3 | . | TGTGCCAGCAGCTTCGCAGCCGGCCCAGATGCTAGCACAGATACGCAGTATTTT | CASSFAAGPDASTDTQYF
TRBJ2-3 | many | TRBV20-1 | TRBD2 | TGCAGTGCTACTAGCGGGGGGAACACAGATACGCAGTATTTT | CSATSGGNTDTQYF
TRBJ2-2 | many | TRBV2 | . | TGTGCCAGCAGTGATCCAGGGGACACCGGGGAGCTGTTTTTT | CASSDPGDTGELFF
TRBJ1-4 | . | TRBV6-5 | TRBD1 | TGTGCCAGCTGCAACCCCGGGACAGGGCTTGAAAAACTGTTTTTT | CASCNPGTGLEKLFF
TRBJ1-2 | many | TRBV30 | TRBD1 | TGTGCCTGGAGTGCTGGGACAGGGGATGGCTACACCTTC | CAWSAGTGDGYTF
TRBJ2-3 | many | TRBV6-6 | . | TGTGCCAGCAGTTCAACTCCAGATACGCAGTATTTT | CASSSTPDTQYF
TRBJ1-5 | few | TRBV19 | . | TGTGCCAGTAGTACAGGGCGCGGCAATCAGCCCCAGCATTTT | CASSTGRGNQPQHF
TRBJ2-2 | few | TRBV4-1 | . | TGCGCCAGCAGCCAGAGCGGACAGCCCGCGGCCGGGGAGCTGTTTTTT | CASSQSGQPAAGELFF
TRBJ1-1 | . | TRBV29-1 | TRBD1 | TGCAGCGCCGGACAGGGGGCGAACACTGAAGCTTTCTTT | CSAGQGANTEAFF